One T cell receptor (beta chain) is described in this entry. As part of library construction, unique molecular identifiers were attached to individual cDNA molecules. TCRdb reanalysed the 5' RACE reads using MiXCR and keeps one entry per CDR3 protein. The table shows about 94,000 distinct CDR3 sequences, with approximately 13% occurring only once. The sample originates from a study of early T cells in non-severe SARS-CoV-2 infection. Per germline, CDR1 DFQATT and CDR2 SNEGSKA (reference sequence). The CDR3 has 15 amino acids. V lost 6 bases to trimming and J lost 1 base, with 16 bases between them. Material: whole blood. The rearrangement uses TRBV20-1 and TRBJ1-3; D uncertain. The TCR comes from an adult who was a healthcare worker with PCR-confirmed SARS-CoV-2 infection or an uninfected control (not recorded which). The CDR3 sequence: CSATPSGGSGNTIYF. CDR3 DNA: TGCAGTGCAACGCCGTCTGGAGGGTCTGGAAACACCATATATTTT.